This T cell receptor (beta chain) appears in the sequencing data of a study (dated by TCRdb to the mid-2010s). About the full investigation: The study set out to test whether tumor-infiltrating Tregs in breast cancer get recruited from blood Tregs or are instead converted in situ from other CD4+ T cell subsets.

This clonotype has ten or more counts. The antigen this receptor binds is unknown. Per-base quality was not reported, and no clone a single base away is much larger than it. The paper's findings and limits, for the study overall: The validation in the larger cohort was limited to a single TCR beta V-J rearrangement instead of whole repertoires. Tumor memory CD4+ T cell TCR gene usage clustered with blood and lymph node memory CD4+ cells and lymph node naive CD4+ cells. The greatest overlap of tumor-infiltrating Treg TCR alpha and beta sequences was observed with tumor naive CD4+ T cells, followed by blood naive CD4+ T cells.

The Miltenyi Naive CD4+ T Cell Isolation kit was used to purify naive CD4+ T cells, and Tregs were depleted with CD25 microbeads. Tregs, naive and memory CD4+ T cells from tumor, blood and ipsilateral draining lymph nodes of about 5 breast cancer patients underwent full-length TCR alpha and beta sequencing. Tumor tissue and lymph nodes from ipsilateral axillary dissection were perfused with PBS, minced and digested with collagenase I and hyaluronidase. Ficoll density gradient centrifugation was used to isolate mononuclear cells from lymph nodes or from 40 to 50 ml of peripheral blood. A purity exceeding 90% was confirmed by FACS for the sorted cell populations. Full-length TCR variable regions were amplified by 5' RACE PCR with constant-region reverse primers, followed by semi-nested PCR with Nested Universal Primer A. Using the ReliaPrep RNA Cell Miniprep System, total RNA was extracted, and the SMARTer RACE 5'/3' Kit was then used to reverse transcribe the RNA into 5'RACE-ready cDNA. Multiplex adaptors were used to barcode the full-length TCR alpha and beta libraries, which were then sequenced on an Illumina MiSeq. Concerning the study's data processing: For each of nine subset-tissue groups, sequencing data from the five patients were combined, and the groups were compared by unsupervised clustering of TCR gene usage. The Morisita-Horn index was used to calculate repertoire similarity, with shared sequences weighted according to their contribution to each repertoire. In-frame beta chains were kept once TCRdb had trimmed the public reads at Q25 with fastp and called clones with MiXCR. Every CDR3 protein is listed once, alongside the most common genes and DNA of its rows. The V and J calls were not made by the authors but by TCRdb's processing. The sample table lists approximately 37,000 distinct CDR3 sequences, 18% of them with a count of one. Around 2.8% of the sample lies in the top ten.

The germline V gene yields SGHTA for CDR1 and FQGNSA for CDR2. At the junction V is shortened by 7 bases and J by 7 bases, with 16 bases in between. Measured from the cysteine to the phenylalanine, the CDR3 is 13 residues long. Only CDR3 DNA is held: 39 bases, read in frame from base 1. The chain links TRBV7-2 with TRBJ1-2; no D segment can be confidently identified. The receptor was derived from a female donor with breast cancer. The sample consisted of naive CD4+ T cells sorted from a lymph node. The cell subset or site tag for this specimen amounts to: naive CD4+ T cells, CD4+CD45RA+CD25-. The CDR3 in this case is CASNRNPEGGYTF. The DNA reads TGTGCCAGCAACCGTAACCCGGAGGGTGGCTACACCTTC.